The 2 T cell receptor beta chains given below trace back to one sample, sequenced in a study of control samples from healthy donors and cancer patients. Produced via immunoSEQ multiplex PCR; TCRdb's table is partial and in-frame only. Recorded for this sample: about 210,000 clones. Sequencing was carried out using blood. The receptors shown here come from a woman younger than 45 in good health.

This chain joins TRBV5-4 and TRBJ1-6, with D possibly TRBD1 on 5 matching bases. The CDR3 totals 16 residues. V lost 5 bases, J lost 0 bases, and 12 bases lay in between. CDR1 is SGHNT, CDR2 YYREEE, per germline (reference sequence). The CDR3 region is CASRRDLSSYNSPLHF. The CDR3 nucleotides read TGTGCCAGCAGGCGGGACCTGAGCTCCTATAATTCACCCCTCCACTTT. Together with reference TRBV5-4 and TRBJ1-6, the CDR3 gives the full variable domain: ETGVTQSPTHLIKTRGQQVTLRCSSQSGHNTVSWYQQALGQGPQFIFQYYREEENGRGNFPPRFSGLQFPNYSSELNVNALELDDSALYLCASRRDLSSYNSPLHFGNGTRLTVT.

J is TRBJ2-2 and V is TRBV11-2; D is possibly TRBD2 (5 bases). CDR1 and CDR2 from the germline V gene are SGHAT and FQNNGV. V was shortened by 2 bases and J by 4 bases, with 11 bases between the two germline ends. CDR3 length: 15 residues. The DNA for the CDR3 is TGTGCCAGCAGCTTATTTGAGGAGGTCACCGGGGAGCTGTTTTTT. It is translated as CASSLFEEVTGELFF.